This T cell receptor beta chain was observed in a study of T cells in Graves' hyperthyroidism and ophthalmopathy. Study results and caveats: In the blood, most expanded thyroid clonotypes above 0.001 appeared as well. Classification by a 13 V-J model distinguished ophthalmopathy from stable hyperthyroidism.

It was RNA transcripts that yielded the amplified TCR beta CDR3 regions. The HTBI primer set drove a first-round RT-PCR of the TCR CDR3. TCRdb re-called the multiplex PCR reads through MiXCR, storing one row per CDR3 protein. The table shows hundreds of thousands of distinct CDR3 sequences, with roughly 22% occurring only once. V was pared by 5 bases and J by 5 bases, with 10 bases between. Germline-derived CDR1 and CDR2 are MDHEN and SYDVKM. CDR3 length: 13 residues. Ophthalmopathy patients showed a Clinical Activity Score of at least 3, NOSPECS grade of at least 4 and duration under 3 months. In its sample, this clonotype was seen many times. Its antigen remains unidentified.

V usage is TRBV28 and J usage is TRBJ1-3; D call uncertain. This TCR was sampled from a woman in her 70s with Graves' ophthalmopathy. Sequenced: blood. DNA of the CDR3: TGTGCCAGCAGTCCCCCACGAAGAAACACCATATATTTT. Its protein is CASSPPRRNTIYF.